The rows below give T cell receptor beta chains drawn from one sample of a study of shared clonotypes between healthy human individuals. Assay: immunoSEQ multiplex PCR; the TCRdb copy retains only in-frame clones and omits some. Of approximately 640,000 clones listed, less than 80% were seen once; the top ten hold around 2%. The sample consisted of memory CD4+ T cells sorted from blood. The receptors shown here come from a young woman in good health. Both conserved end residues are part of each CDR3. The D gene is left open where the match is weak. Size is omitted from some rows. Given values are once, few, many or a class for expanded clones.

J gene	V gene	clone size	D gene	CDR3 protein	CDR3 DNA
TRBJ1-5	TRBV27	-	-	CASRPTRRDDQPQHF	TGTGCCAGCAGACCCACCCGCCGGGACGATCAGCCCCAGCATTTT
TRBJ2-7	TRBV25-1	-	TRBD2	CASISSSSGSSYEQYF	TGTGCCAGCATCTCATCCTCTAGCGGGAGCTCCTACGAGCAGTACTTC
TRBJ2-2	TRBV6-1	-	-	CASGQDLTGELFF	TGTGCCAGCGGGCAGGACCTCACCGGGGAGCTGTTTTTT
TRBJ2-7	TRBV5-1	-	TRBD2	CASSSPWTSGTYEQYF	TGCGCCAGCAGTTCTCCGTGGACTAGCGGAACCTACGAGCAGTACTTC
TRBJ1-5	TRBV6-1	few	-	CASSRGREAPQHF	TGTGCCAGCAGTCGCGGCAGGGAGGCGCCCCAGCATTTT
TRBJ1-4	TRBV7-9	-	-	CASSLEGQKLFF	TGTGCCAGCAGCTTAGAGGGCCAGAAACTGTTTTTT
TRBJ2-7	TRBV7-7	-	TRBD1	CASSLGQGAAYEQYF	TGTGCCAGCAGCTTAGGACAGGGGGCTGCCTACGAGCAGTACTTC
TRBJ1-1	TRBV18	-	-	CASSRNQGTGTEAFF	TGTGCCAGCTCACGAAACCAGGGGACTGGAACTGAAGCTTTCTTT
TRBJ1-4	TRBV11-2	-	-	CASSRMREKLFF	TGTGCCAGCAGCCGCATGAGAGAAAAACTGTTTTTT
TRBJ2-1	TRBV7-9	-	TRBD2	CASRLAEGYNEQFF	TGTGCCAGCCGACTAGCGGAGGGGTACAATGAGCAGTTCTTC
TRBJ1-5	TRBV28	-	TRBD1	CASTRTGARQPQHF	TGTGCCAGCACCCGGACAGGGGCGAGGCAGCCCCAGCATTTT
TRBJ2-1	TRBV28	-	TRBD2	CATEIAGVRVGEQFF	TGTGCCACTGAAATAGCGGGAGTTAGGGTAGGTGAGCAGTTCTTC
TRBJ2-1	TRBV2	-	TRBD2	CASSEWEGRDEQFF	TGTGCCAGCAGTGAGTGGGAGGGTAGGGATGAGCAGTTCTTC
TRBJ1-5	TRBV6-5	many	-	CASSSSGEHQPQHF	TGTGCCAGCAGTTCTTCAGGGGAACATCAGCCCCAGCATTTT
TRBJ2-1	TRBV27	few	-	CASSLSSGRSYNEQFF	TGTGCCAGCAGTTTATCGAGCGGCCGATCCTACAATGAGCAGTTCTTC
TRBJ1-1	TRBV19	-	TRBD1	CASRHRGLMNTEAFF	TGTGCCAGTAGACACAGGGGCCTTATGAACACTGAAGCTTTCTTT
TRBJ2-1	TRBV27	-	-	CASRGYSYNEQFF	TGTGCCAGCAGGGGCTACTCCTACAATGAGCAGTTCTTC
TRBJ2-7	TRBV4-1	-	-	CASSQEMDRPSYEQYF	TGCGCCAGCAGCCAAGAGATGGACAGACCCTCCTACGAGCAGTACTTC
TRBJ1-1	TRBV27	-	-	CASSLSQGVRAFF	TGTGCCAGCAGTTTATCTCAAGGAGTCAGAGCTTTCTTT
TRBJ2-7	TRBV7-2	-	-	CASSSDRIYEQYF	TGTGCCAGCAGCTCAGACAGGATCTACGAGCAGTACTTC
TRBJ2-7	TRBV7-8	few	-	CASSLVVIGGEQYF	TGTGCCAGCAGCTTAGTCGTCATAGGCGGGGAGCAGTACTTC
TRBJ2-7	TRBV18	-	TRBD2	CASSPRQLNSGKGREQYF	TGTGCCAGCTCACCACGACAACTTAATAGCGGGAAAGGGAGAGAGCAGTACTTC
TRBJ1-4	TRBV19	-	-	CASSFVRLPNEKLFF	TGTGCCAGTAGTTTCGTACGCCTACCTAATGAAAAACTGTTTTTT
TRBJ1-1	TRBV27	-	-	CASSQQRDTEAFF	TGTGCCAGCAGTCAACAGCGGGACACTGAAGCTTTCTTT
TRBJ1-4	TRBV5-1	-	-	CASSSSATNEKLFF	TGCGCCAGCAGCTCCAGTGCAACTAATGAAAAACTGTTTTTT
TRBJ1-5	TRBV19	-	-	CASSITGQPRGNQPQHF	TGTGCCAGTAGTATAACGGGGCAGCCCCGGGGCAATCAGCCCCAGCATTTT
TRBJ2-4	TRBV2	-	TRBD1	CASRGTGEVNIQYF	TGTGCCAGCAGGGGGACAGGGGAGGTCAACATTCAGTACTTC
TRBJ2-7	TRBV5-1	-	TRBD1	CASSVGQGATTYEQYF	TGCGCCAGCAGCGTCGGACAGGGGGCAACAACCTACGAGCAGTACTTC
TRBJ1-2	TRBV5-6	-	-	CASSLGFYGYTF	TGTGCCAGCAGCTTGGGTTTTTATGGCTACACCTTC
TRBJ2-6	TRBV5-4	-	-	CASRKMGQVGSGANVLTF	TGTGCCAGCCGAAAGATGGGACAAGTAGGCTCTGGGGCCAACGTCCTGACTTTC
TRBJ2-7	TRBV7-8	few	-	CASSLVTSRGSYEQYF	TGTGCCAGCAGCTTAGTAACCAGCCGGGGCTCCTACGAGCAGTACTTC
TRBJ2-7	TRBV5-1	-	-	CASSLAARSQQYF	TGCGCCAGCAGCTTGGCGGCTAGATCTCAGCAGTACTTC
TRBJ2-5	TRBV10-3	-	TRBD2	CAISEASGRETQYF	TGTGCCATCAGTGAAGCTAGCGGGAGGGAGACCCAGTACTTC
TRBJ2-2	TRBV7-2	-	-	CASSLVAGYGELFF	TGTGCCAGCAGCTTAGTTGCGGGATACGGGGAGCTGTTTTTT
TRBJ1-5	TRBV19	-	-	CASSTQGSGQPQHF	TGTGCCAGTAGTACGCAGGGGTCCGGCCAGCCCCAGCATTTT
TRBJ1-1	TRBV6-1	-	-	CAISESNGNTEAFF	TGTGCCATCAGTGAGTCGAACGGTAACACTGAAGCTTTCTTT
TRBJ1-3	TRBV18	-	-	CASSTTGSGNTIYF	TGTGCCAGCTCGACGACGGGTTCTGGAAACACCATATATTTT
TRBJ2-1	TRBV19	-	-	CASSGRSGYYNEQFF	TGTGCCAGTAGTGGAAGGAGCGGGTATTACAATGAGCAGTTCTTC
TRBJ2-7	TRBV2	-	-	CASSDAVLSYEQYF	TGTGCCAGCAGTGATGCAGTACTCTCCTACGAGCAGTACTTC
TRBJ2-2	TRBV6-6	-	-	CASSRGRDTGELFF	TGTGCCAGCAGCCGAGGACGGGACACCGGGGAGCTGTTTTTT
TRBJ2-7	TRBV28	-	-	CASQGSYEQYF	TGTGCCAGCCAGGGCAGTTACGAGCAGTACTTC
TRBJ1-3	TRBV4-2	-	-	CASSQETADSGNTIYF	TGTGCCAGCAGCCAGGAGACAGCCGACTCTGGAAACACCATATATTTT
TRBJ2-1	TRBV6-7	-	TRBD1	CASTLRSVAGGVLNEQFF	TGTGCCAGTACTCTACGCAGTGTGGCAGGGGGCGTTTTGAATGAGCAGTTCTTC
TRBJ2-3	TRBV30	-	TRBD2	CAWGPPAIWTSGRARSADTQYF	TGTGCCTGGGGACCGCCTGCCATTTGGACTAGCGGGAGGGCCCGCAGCGCAGATACGCAGTATTTT
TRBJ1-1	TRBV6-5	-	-	CASFSPGVGTEAFF	TGTGCCTCCTTTTCCCCCGGGGTTGGCACTGAAGCTTTCTTT
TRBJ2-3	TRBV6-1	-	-	CASKSPGADTQYF	TGTGCCAGCAAGTCTCCGGGCGCAGATACGCAGTATTTT
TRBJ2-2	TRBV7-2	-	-	CASSLLGGELFF	TGTGCCAGCAGCTTATTGGGCGGGGAGCTGTTTTTT
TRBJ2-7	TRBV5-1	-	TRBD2	CASSLGREGSTRQYF	TGCGCCAGCAGCTTGGGACGGGAGGGCTCTACGAGGCAGTACTTC